The clone carrying this TCR beta chain was detected only a few times. What it binds is not known. Using immunoSEQ multiplex PCR, the repertoire was profiled, and TCRdb retains in-frame clones only, with some absent. The sample yields about 62,000 clones, roughly four fifths seen once. Time point noted: week 47, end of study. The investigators gave 300 ug of mutant IDH1 20-mer peptide in each vaccine dose, together with topical imiquimod. The data belong to a study of a mutant IDH1 vaccine in newly diagnosed glioma. Study at large: It was radiotherapy, temozolomide, or both that patients received previously, with most receiving both.

V lost 2 bases and J 7 bases, leaving 8 bases between the germline ends. The V gene's germline CDR1 is SEHNR and CDR2 FQNEAQ (reference sequence). The CDR3 length is 12 residues. This TCR derives from a man aged 25 to 45 with glioma. This material consisted of PBMCs, taken from a glioma patient whose treatment included an IDH1 peptide vaccine. V and J are TRBV7-9 and TRBJ1-2; no firm D call. DNA of the CDR3: TGTGCCAGCAGCTTAAAAGAAAGTGGCTACACCTTC. This codes for CASSLKESGYTF.